One sample yielded the 25 T cell receptor beta chains listed below, sequenced in a study of coeliac disease. Only in-frame clones appear in the TCRdb table, and some are missing; sequencing was by immunoSEQ multiplex PCR. The sample includes around 4,100 clones, roughly three fifths of them seen just once. The specimen was lymphocytes from the gut lamina propria. The receptors here all came from a man in his 70s without celiac disease.

This clone was seen more than once but under ten times. Other DNA sequences in this specimen translate into the identical CDR3. The V and J genes are TRBV5-1 and TRBJ2-7; the match to TRBD1 covers 8 bases. J lost 4 bases, V lost 4 bases, and 7 bases had no gene match. The CDR3 is made up of 14 amino acids. CDR1 SGHRS and CDR2 YFSETQ come from the germline V gene. The CDR3 protein is CASSVGQGGYEQYF. CDR3 DNA sequence: TGCGCCAGCAGCGTAGGACAGGGCGGGTACGAGCAGTACTTC.

This clone is labeled medium-sized. V is TRBV6-6 and J is TRBJ1-5, with 8 bases lining up with TRBD1. After removal of 6 bases from V and 9 bases from J, the junction contained 7 bases not matched to a gene. Germline V CDR1 and CDR2: MNHNY, SVGAGI (reference sequence). The CDR3 spans 13 residues. The CDR3 DNA is TGTGCCAGCAGCCTGACAGGGGAACGGCCCCAGCATTTT. Protein: CASSLTGERPQHF.

The V gene is TRBV28, the J gene TRBJ2-2; 7 bases fit TRBD1. The CDR3 loop spans 14 amino acids. The ends lost 5 bases at V and 6 bases at J; junction bases unmatched: 6. Germline V gene lookup returns CDR1 MDHEN and CDR2 SYDVKM. This chain's CDR3 is CASSQGVGAGELFF. CDR3 DNA sequence: TGTGCCAGCAGTCAGGGGGTAGGCGCCGGGGAGCTGTTTTTT.

Here the CDR3 reads CASSLKEGAASYTF. CDR3 DNA sequence: TGCGCCAGCAGCTTAAAGGAAGGGGCGGCAAGTTACACCTTC. V and J are TRBV5-1 and TRBJ1-2, with D maybe TRBD1 (5 bases). The ends were cut back, 2 bases at V and 11 bases at J, with 19 bases in the middle. The CDR3 is 14 residues long. From germline, CDR1 is SGHRS and CDR2 YFSETQ. The variable domain in full, completed from reference TRBV5-1 and TRBJ1-2, reads KAGVTQTPRYLIKTRGQQVTLSCSPISGHRSVSWYQQTPGQGLQFLFEYFSETQRNKGNFPGRFSGRQFSNSRSEMNVSTLELGDSALYLCASSLKEGAASYTFGSGTRLTVV.

V and J are TRBV6-6 and TRBJ1-3; 8 bases map to TRBD1. The CDR3 contains 16 residues. Germline assignment: CDR1 MNHNY and CDR2 SVGAGI (reference sequence). V trimming: 6 bases; J trimming: 4 bases; junction bases outside the gene matches: 11. This CDR3 is CASSSADRGSGNTIYF. The CDR3 nucleotides read TGTGCCAGCAGCTCCGCCGACAGGGGATCAGGAAACACCATATATTTT.

J is TRBJ2-2 and V is TRBV5-1; D might be TRBD1 (6 bases). The CDR3 is 14 amino acids. Per the germline V gene, CDR1 is SGHRS and CDR2 is YFSETQ. Trimming cost V 10 bases and J 6 bases, with 19 bases left between them. The CDR3 DNA reads as TGCGCCGCCTCTTCAGGGGTGAAGGCCGGGGAGCTGTTTTTT. It codes for CAASSGVKAGELFF.

This chain links TRBV6-5 with TRBJ1-1; no firm D call. Trimming pared 8 bases from V and 1 base from J, leaving 11 bases between. Germline V gives CDR1 MNHEY, CDR2 SVGAGI. CDR3 length: 13 amino acids. This chain's CDR3 is CASSADKNTEAFF. CDR3 bases: TGTGCCAGCTCGGCGGATAAGAACACTGAAGCTTTCTTT.

This clone came up once. The V and J genes are TRBV28 and TRBJ1-2, with D perhaps matching TRBD1 (6 bases). Germline assignment: CDR1 MDHEN and CDR2 SYDVKM. CDR3 length: 18 residues. Trimming removed 5 bases at V and 13 bases at J, with 35 bases between. The CDR3 is CASSDLNFQEGGSEGSTF. DNA for the CDR3: TGTGCCAGCAGTGACCTCAATTTCCAGGAGGGGGGGTCTGAGGGGAGCACCTTC.

The rearrangement joins TRBV7-7 to TRBJ2-1; 7 positions agree with TRBD2. V lost 1 base to trimming and J lost 8 bases; unmatched junction nucleotides: 2. The CDR3 spans 13 residues. Germline V CDR1 and CDR2: SSHAT, FNYEAQ (reference sequence). Written as DNA, the CDR3 is TGTGCCAGCAGCTTAGGGGGGGGTGATGAGCAGTTCTTC. Translated: CASSLGGGDEQFF.

This chain connects TRBV2 to TRBJ2-5; D remains ambiguous. CDR1 is SNHLY and CDR2 is FYNNEI in the germline V gene. CDR3 length: 12 residues. Trimming left V 6 bases short and J 0 bases short, with 5 bases between. CDR3 in amino acids: CASRGYQETQYF. CDR3 sequence (DNA): TGTGCCAGCAGGGGCTACCAAGAGACCCAGTACTTC.

In its sample, this clone was seen a few times. The gene calls are TRBV5-4 and TRBJ2-7; D may be TRBD2 (6 bases). The CDR3 is made up of 17 amino acids. Germline loops: CDR1 SGHNT, CDR2 YYREEE (reference sequence). Trimming pared 1 base from V and 3 bases from J, leaving 20 bases between. CDR3 in DNA: TGTGCCAGCAGCTTGAGGCGGGGACCAGACATACTCTACGAGCAGTACTTC. Encoded protein: CASSLRRGPDILYEQYF.

The chain couples TRBV29-1 to TRBJ2-5; tentatively, D is TRBD2 (5 bases). This CDR3 has 14 amino acids. Germline CDR1 reads SQVTM; CDR2 reads ANQGSEA. The V gene lost 1 base and the J gene lost 5 bases, with 14 bases spanning the gap. The DNA for the CDR3 is TGCAGCGTTGAAGTAGAGGAGGCCGGGGAGACCCAGTACTTC. This translates into CSVEVEEAGETQYF. The entire variable domain, with the rest obtained from reference TRBV29-1 and TRBJ2-5, is as follows: SAVISQKPSRDICQRGTSLTIQCQVDSQVTMMFWYRQQPGQSLTLIATANQGSEATYESGFVIDKFPISRPNLTFSTLTVSNMSPEDSSIYLCSVEVEEAGETQYFGPGTRLLVL.

The chain combines TRBV19 with TRBJ1-5, with 8 nucleotides matching TRBD1. CDR1 and CDR2 from the germline V gene are LNHDA and SQIVND (reference sequence). J was trimmed by 7 bases and V by 4 bases; bases with no gene match: 9. The CDR3 has 15 residues. CDR3 amino acids: CASSTLGQGKQPQHF. Written as DNA, the CDR3 is TGTGCCAGTAGTACACTCGGACAGGGAAAGCAGCCCCAGCATTTT.

The V call is TRBV4-2, the J call TRBJ2-2; 7 bases map to TRBD1. The CDR3 length is 16 residues. V lost 3 bases and J lost 6; bases outside the gene matches: 10. Germline V gives CDR1 LGHNA, CDR2 YNFKEQ. CDR3: CASSQIGEGAPGELFF. The CDR3 region has the DNA TGTGCCAGCAGCCAGATTGGCGAGGGGGCGCCCGGGGAGCTGTTTTTT.

This chain uses TRBV5-1 with TRBJ2-1; 7 bases match TRBD1. CDR1 is SGHRS, CDR2 YFSETQ, per germline. The CDR3 contains 14 residues. After removal of 4 bases from V and 4 bases from J, the junction contained 5 bases not matched to a gene. CDR3: CASSGDSQYNEQFF. The DNA for the CDR3 is TGCGCCAGCAGCGGGGACAGCCAATACAATGAGCAGTTCTTC.

This clone is large (0.1 to 1%) in the sample. CDR3 in amino acids: CASSPDRGQINFMNTEAFF. For the CDR3, the DNA is TGCGCCAGCAGCCCAGACAGGGGGCAAATTAACTTCATGAACACTGAAGCTTTCTTT. The chain links TRBV5-1 to TRBJ1-1; TRBD1 aligns across 10 bases. CDR1 is SGHRS and CDR2 is YFSETQ in the germline V gene. The CDR3 is 19 amino acids. V lost 4 bases to trimming and J lost 0 bases; unmatched junction nucleotides: 15.

This clone was counted a few times. V gene TRBV6-6 combines with J gene TRBJ1-3, with D possibly being TRBD1 (5 bases). V was cut by 0 bases and J by 9 bases, with 15 bases left in between. Per germline, CDR1 MNHNY and CDR2 SVGAGI (reference sequence). The CDR3 spans 15 residues. CDR3 in DNA: TGTGCCAGCAGTTACTCAACAGGTCAACCGGGCACCATATATTTT. It yields the protein CASSYSTGQPGTIYF.

The V gene is TRBV25-1, the J gene TRBJ2-5; D possibly corresponds to TRBD1 (6 bases). Matching the DNA end better, TRBJ2-7 makes the J call doubtful. Germline V gene sequence: CDR1 MGHDK, CDR2 SYGVNS. The CDR3 consists of 13 residues. Here the CDR3 reads CASSPPGQYEQYF. The CDR3 nucleotides are TGTGCCAGCAGTCCACCGGGACAATACGAGCAGTACTTC.

This rearrangement joins TRBV2 to TRBJ2-3; tentative D call: TRBD1 (7 bases). This CDR3 contains 14 residues. The V end was cut by 4 bases, the J end by 6 bases, with 14 bases between. Germline CDR1 and CDR2: SNHLY and FYNNEI. CDR3 sequence reads: CASSVVAGGDTQYF. Here the CDR3 DNA reads TGTGCCAGCAGTGTCGTGGCAGGGGGGGATACGCAGTATTTT.

The chain uses TRBV5-4 and TRBJ1-6; tentatively, D is TRBD1 (6 bases). The CDR3 runs 13 residues. Per germline, CDR1 SGHNT and CDR2 YYREEE (reference sequence). Trimming cost V 5 bases and J 10 bases, with 13 bases left between them. DNA of the CDR3: TGTGCCAGCAGTCGAGCAGGGGAATCACCCCTCCACTTT. Residues: CASSRAGESPLHF. The complete variable domain, with remaining parts taken from reference TRBV5-4 and TRBJ1-6, reads ETGVTQSPTHLIKTRGQQVTLRCSSQSGHNTVSWYQQALGQGPQFIFQYYREEENGRGNFPPRFSGLQFPNYSSELNVNALELDDSALYLCASSRAGESPLHFGNGTRLTVT.

Of note for this clone: The identical CDR3 is also encoded by other nucleotide sequences in the sample. This rearrangement joins TRBV2 to TRBJ2-3, with D possibly matching TRBD2 (6 bases). V was shortened by 7 bases and J by 3 bases, with 14 bases between the two germline ends. CDR1 is SNHLY and CDR2 is FYNNEI in the germline V gene. The CDR3 totals 14 residues. The CDR3 here is CASMKEGRTDTQYF. CDR3 in DNA: TGTGCCAGCATGAAGGAGGGGAGGACAGATACGCAGTATTTT. Together with reference TRBV2 and TRBJ2-3, the CDR3 gives the full variable domain: EPEVTQTPSHQVTQMGQEVILRCVPISNHLYFYWYRQILGQKVEFLVSFYNNEISEKSEIFDDQFSVERPDGSNFTLKIRSTKLEDSAMYFCASMKEGRTDTQYFGPGTRLTVL.

V is TRBV19 and J is TRBJ2-2; TRBD2 matches 7 bases. V lost 5 bases and J lost 4; bases outside the gene matches: 7. This CDR3 contains 15 residues. Germline values: CDR1 LNHDA, CDR2 SQIVND (reference sequence). The CDR3 region has the DNA TGTGCCAGTAGTCCCGGGGGGATAAGCACCGGGGAGCTGTTTTTT. It specifies CASSPGGISTGELFF.

The chain employs TRBV6-5 and TRBJ1-1; a weak D match, TRBD1 (6 bases). V gave up 5 bases and J gave up 1 base, with 11 bases separating them. CDR1 is MNHEY and CDR2 is SVGAGI in the germline V gene. The CDR3 has 14 amino acids. The CDR3 here is CASSAGVQNTEAFF. The DNA of the CDR3 is TGTGCCAGCAGTGCAGGGGTCCAGAACACTGAAGCTTTCTTT.

The chain uses TRBV9 and TRBJ2-2, with a tentative D call TRBD1 (7 bases). The V and J ends lost 0 bases and 2 bases respectively, with 26 bases between them. The CDR3 spans 21 residues. Germline CDR1 reads SGDLS; CDR2 reads YYNGEE. The CDR3: CASSVGGGKSYQGENTGELFF. DNA for the CDR3: TGTGCCAGCAGCGTAGGTGGAGGGAAGTCTTATCAGGGGGAAAACACCGGGGAGCTGTTTTTT.

The chain combines TRBV7-9 with TRBJ2-5; D is uncertain. Looked up from germline, CDR1 is SEHNR and CDR2 is FQNEAQ (reference sequence). V was pared by 2 bases and J by 1 base, with 8 bases between. CDR3 size: 14 residues. The CDR3 DNA is TGTGCCAGCAGCTTAACAATTCCCCAAGAGACCCAGTACTTC. Protein product: CASSLTIPQETQYF. Looking up the rest from reference TRBV7-9 and TRBJ2-5 gives the full variable domain: DTGVSQNPRHKITKRGQNVTFRCDPISEHNRLYWYRQTLGQGPEFLTYFQNEAQLEKSRLLSDRFSAERPKGSFSTLEIQRTEQGDSAMYLCASSLTIPQETQYFGPGTRLLVL.